This is a list of T cell receptor beta chains from one sample in a study of OX40 agonist ivuxolimab in advanced cancers. Profiled with immunoSEQ multiplex PCR; TCRdb holds only in-frame clones, not every one. The sample holds about 34,000 clones, 85% to 95% seen once. The sample consisted of CD4+ or CD8+ T cells sorted from blood, taken in a trial of the OX40 agonist ivuxolimab. These receptors were collected from an adult with an advanced solid tumor such as melanoma, head and neck, liver or kidney cancer. Each CDR3 is given with its conserved first and last residue.

TRBV6-6	CASSLGRLNQPQHF
TRBV11-3	CASSSNTNTEAFF
TRBV7-2	CASSLGQGAGELFF
TRBV27	CASRRSGPYNEQFF
TRBV6-1	CASTRDTFYNEQFF
TRBV11-2	CASSLGGNFRETQYF
TRBV5-1	CASSLSPLGTGYQPQHF
TRBV5-4	CASSLRGIGTYEQYF
TRBV13	CASSLRRSPSGNTIYF
TRBV19	CASSPGQGKEKLFF
TRBV19	CASSADRERGETQYF
TRBV7-2	CASSLTRETQYF
TRBV27	CASSSNLGVAGSTDTQYF
TRBV7-9	CASRYSGTPGYEQYF
TRBV14	CASSRGTGGLYEQYF
TRBV11-2	CASSLRLAGVYNEQFF
TRBV7-7	CASSLATSQETQYF
TRBV5-4	CASSSGGGLPYEQYF
TRBV4-3	CASSLGLGVRETQYF
TRBV27	CASSLYRGPSINEQFF
TRBV4-1	CASSQDRVRTYGYTF
TRBV11-2	CASSPYMGNTDTQYF
TRBV2	CASSVSGAQYNSPLHF
TRBV6-1	CASSDGQLSNYGYTF
TRBV6-1	CASSADVRTYSYEQYF
TRBV4-3	CASSQGQGANTDTQYF
TRBV6-1	CASSGALGYYGYTF
TRBV5-6	CASSLGTAYGYTF
TRBV4-1	CASSQDGDSSEQYF
TRBV4-2	CASSQDELSGGWYGYTF
TRBV6-1	CASSYEGDEQYF
TRBV10-1	CASSEGTGSATNEKLFF
TRBV28	CASSSTGSGANVLTF
TRBV6-5	CASSKSGGTYEQYF
TRBV10-3	CAISEYLNQPQHF
TRBV5-1	CASSAEGVGNTGELFF
TRBV4-3	CASSQVRQGGGYTF
TRBV18	CASSPDSGGANEQFF
TRBV6-6	CASSRQGRETQYF
TRBV11-2	CASSLPNGANYEQYF
TRBV7-3	CASSPGTGAHEQYF
TRBV7-6	CASSLRIAETQYF
TRBV6-6	CASIPSQDRAEKLFF
TRBV5-1	CASSLAPAGQETQYF
TRBV30	CAWTGLTDTQYF
TRBV29-1	CSVMDSPYEQYF
TRBV30	CAWNRGGYEQYF
TRBV10-3	CAISEASGRAQDTQYF
TRBV10-3	CAIRGRGTSTDTQYF